This T cell receptor (beta chain) stems from a study of cytomegalovirus exposure and HLA in healthy donors. This CDR3 spans 13 amino acids. Trimming removed 8 bases at V and 2 bases at J, with 13 bases between. Per germline, CDR1 MDHEN and CDR2 SYDVKM. Researchers ran the PCR with 60 Vbeta and 13 Jbeta primers. Libraries were prepared by immunoSEQ multiplex PCR; TCRdb keeps only in-frame clonotypes and omits some of them. The sample includes 75,000 to 90,000 clones, 78% of them seen just once. The sequencing input was PBMCs. The chain couples TRBV28 to TRBJ2-7, with D perhaps TRBD1 (6 bases). This clonotype was sampled from a middle-aged woman in good health and CMV-seropositive. The CDR3 reads CASALGHTYEQYF. In DNA, the CDR3 is TGTGCCAGCGCCCTGGGACACACCTACGAGCAGTACTTC. The variable domain in full, with the rest retrieved from reference TRBV28 and TRBJ2-7, is DVKVTQSSRYLVKRTGEKVFLECVQDMDHENMFWYRQDPGLGLRLIYFSYDVKMKEKGDIPEGYSVSREKKERFSLILESASTNQTSMYLCASALGHTYEQYFGPGTRLTVT.